These 22 T cell receptor beta chains were sequenced from one sample in a study of T cells in localized non-small cell lung cancer. Clones were sequenced by immunoSEQ multiplex PCR, and TCRdb holds only the in-frame ones, with some missing. The table includes fewer than 12,000 clones, 40% to 55% detected once. The sample consisted of lymph node tissue, taken before any cancer treatment. These receptors all come from a woman aged 40-69 years with stage II squamous cell lung carcinoma.

This rearrangement joins TRBV29-1 to TRBJ1-2, with D uncertain. The CDR3 consists of 14 residues. V was shortened by 6 bases and J by 3 bases, with 17 bases between the two germline ends. CDR1 is SQVTM and CDR2 is ANQGSEA in the germline V gene. The CDR3 reads CSVDPLGVYYGYTF. The CDR3 bases are TGCAGCGTAGACCCTTTGGGCGTCTACTATGGCTACACCTTC.

The table lists this clone with a few counts. The genes are TRBV6-1 and TRBJ1-6; TRBD1 agrees at 10 bases. The length of the CDR3 is 21 residues. V dropped 0 bases and J dropped 0; count of bases not matched to a gene: 11. Germline V gives CDR1 MNHNS, CDR2 SASEGT. The CDR3 coding sequence is TGTGCCAGCAGTGAAGCGGGACAGGGGAATACGAGGAGCTCCTATAATTCACCCCTCCACTTT. Its translation: CASSEAGQGNTRSSYNSPLHF.

This chain uses TRBV30 with TRBJ1-1, with a possible D match to TRBD1 (5 bases). V was clipped by 5 bases and J by 5 bases, with 15 bases between them. Looked up from germline, CDR1 is GTSNPN and CDR2 is SVGIG (reference sequence). CDR3 length: 13 residues. The CDR3 DNA sequence: TGTGCCTGGTGCGCCAGGGCTGGAACTGAAGCTTTCTTT. Its translation: CAWCARAGTEAFF.

The chain combines TRBV18 with TRBJ1-5; D uncertain. Trimming shortened V by 6 bases and J by 5 bases, and 14 bases separated the two germline ends. This CDR3 region has 14 residues. Germline V gene lookup returns CDR1 KGHSH and CDR2 LQKENI. The CDR3 is CASSRSPLDQPQHF. CDR3 DNA: TGTGCCAGCTCCCGCAGCCCTTTGGATCAGCCCCAGCATTTT.

The chain combines TRBV19 with TRBJ1-3; possible D gene TRBD1, 5 bases. This CDR3 region has 15 residues. Per germline, CDR1 LNHDA and CDR2 SQIVND (reference sequence). The ends were cut back, 5 bases at V and 0 bases at J, with 11 bases in the middle. The CDR3 DNA reads as TGTGCCAGTAGTCGGGACGGGGGCTCTGGAAACACCATATATTTT. Translating gives CASSRDGGSGNTIYF.

This chain joins TRBV6-8 and TRBJ1-1; no definite D call. Deletions cut 0 bases from V and 0 bases from J, with 14 bases between. Germline CDR1 and CDR2: MNHGY and SAAAGT. The CDR3 runs 17 residues. The CDR3 spells CASSYSGLAKMNTEAFF. The DNA of the CDR3 is TGTGCCAGCAGTTACTCGGGGTTAGCCAAAATGAACACTGAAGCTTTCTTT.

This clone came up a few times. The V gene is TRBV6-8, the J gene TRBJ2-3; D is perhaps TRBD2 (5 bases). The CDR3 has 12 amino acids. From germline, CDR1 is MNHGY and CDR2 SAAAGT. V lost 5 bases to trimming and J lost 5 bases, with 8 bases between them. CDR3 coding DNA: TGTGCCAGCAGTGCAGAGGGAGATACGCAGTATTTT. This codes for CASSAEGDTQYF.

This clone was picked up a small number of times. The genes are TRBV11-3 and TRBJ2-1; D possibly corresponds to TRBD2 (5 bases). The CDR3 length is 16 residues. The ends were cut back, 3 bases at V and 7 bases at J, with 19 bases in the middle. Per germline, CDR1 SGHNT and CDR2 YENEEA. In nucleotides, the CDR3 is TGTGCCAGCAGCTTCACCAGCGGTGGCCTTTGGAATGAGCAGTTCTTC. Translating it yields CASSFTSGGLWNEQFF.

The chain carries TRBV11-3 and TRBJ2-5, with 14 bases that match TRBD2. The CDR3 has 18 residues. Germline V gene data show CDR1 as SGHNT and CDR2 as YENEEA. The V segment lost 5 bases and the J segment 5 bases; nucleotides outside the gene matches: 13. CDR3 DNA: TGTGCCAGCAGCCAAGGCCCCCGACTAGCGGGAGGGGGGGAGACCCAGTACTTC. Protein sequence: CASSQGPRLAGGGETQYF.

This clone came up a few times. The chain links TRBV10-3 to TRBJ1-5; D is undetermined. Germline lookup yields CDR1 ENHRY and CDR2 SYGVKD. V gave up 10 bases and J gave up 5 bases, with 15 bases separating them. CDR3 length: 13 residues. CDR3 coding DNA: TGTGCCAGCCATGACATACTCTATCAGCCCCAGCATTTT. Its translation: CASHDILYQPQHF.

This clone has a single count. At one end the junction does not follow the germline gene, possibly because of a read error. V gene TRBV12-5 combines with J gene TRBJ1-3; TRBD1 might be the D (5 bases). In germline, CDR1 is LGHNT, CDR2 FRNRAP. CDR3 length equals 15 residues. CDR3: CTSGLGEASGNTIYF. CDR3 sequence (DNA): TGTACTAGTGGTTTGGGGGAGGCCTCTGGAAACACCATATATTTT.

This rearrangement joins TRBV28 to TRBJ1-2, with 9 bases fitting TRBD1. This CDR3 has 15 residues. Germline values: CDR1 MDHEN, CDR2 SYDVKM. V gave up 9 bases and J gave up 7 bases; unmatched junction bases: 15. For the CDR3, the DNA is TGTGCCAGTAGAGGGACAGGGTTGGCTCTTTTTGGCTACACCTTC. Residues: CASRGTGLALFGYTF.

V and J are TRBV9 and TRBJ2-2; no clear D gene. The CDR3 is 13 residues long. V gave up 4 bases and J gave up 8 bases, with 12 bases separating them. CDR1 and CDR2 from the germline V gene are SGDLS and YYNGEE. CDR3 DNA: TGTGCCAGCAGCTCTCTGGGCGCTGGGGAGCTGTTTTTT. Residues: CASSSLGAGELFF. Complete variable domain (other parts from reference TRBV9 and TRBJ2-2): DSGVTQTPKHLITATGQRVTLRCSPRSGDLSVYWYQQSLDQGLQFLIQYYNGEERAKGNILERFSAQQFPDLHSELNLSSLELGDSALYFCASSSLGAGELFFGEGSRLTVL.

The rearrangement links TRBV29-1 to TRBJ2-3; D possibly corresponds to TRBD1 (6 bases). The germline V gene encodes CDR1 SQVTM and CDR2 ANQGSEA. The CDR3 covers 13 residues. V was pared by 3 bases and J by 2 bases, with 9 bases between. The CDR3 DNA is TGCAGCGTTGACAGGGGTTACACAGATACGCAGTATTTT. It yields the protein CSVDRGYTDTQYF.

Concerning this clone: One end of the junction fails to match germline, which may point to a read error. The rearrangement uses TRBV19 and TRBJ2-7; a possible D gene is TRBD2 (6 bases). The CDR3 is 14 amino acids. The germline CDR1 and CDR2 sequences are LNHDA and SQIVND (reference sequence). This CDR3 reads CASSRRDWVYEQYF. The CDR3 bases are TGTGCCAGTAGCCGCCGGGACTGGGTCTACGAGCAATACTTC.

CDR3 region: CASSLGLDTEAFF. The CDR3 bases are TGTGCCAGTAGTCTCGGGTTGGACACTGAAGCTTTCTTT. This sequence joins TRBV19 and TRBJ1-1; D unresolved. Trimming removed 5 bases from V and 3 bases from J, with 10 bases in between. This CDR3 is built from 13 residues. Germline values: CDR1 LNHDA, CDR2 SQIVND (reference sequence).

The chain carries TRBV19 and TRBJ2-7; TRBD2 matches at 9 bases. This CDR3 is built from 13 residues. With 4 bases clipped from V and 2 bases from J, the junction kept 0 bases outside the gene matches. Germline CDR1 and CDR2: LNHDA and SQIVND (reference sequence). The CDR3 reads CASSTSGTYEQYF. The CDR3 bases are TGTGCCAGTAGTACTAGCGGGACCTACGAGCAGTACTTC.

Here the CDR3 reads CATSRDRGRGLAGGELFF. The CDR3 DNA sequence: TGTGCCACCAGCAGAGATAGAGGGCGGGGACTAGCGGGCGGGGAGCTGTTTTTT. This chain connects TRBV15 to TRBJ2-2; 12 bases line up with TRBD2. J was trimmed by 7 bases and V by 0 bases; bases with no gene match: 9. Per germline, CDR1 LNHNV and CDR2 YYDKDF (reference sequence). The CDR3 consists of 18 residues.

The chain carries TRBV18 and TRBJ2-5; D is possibly TRBD1 or TRBD2 (5 bases each). This CDR3 region has 15 residues. CDR1 is KGHSH and CDR2 is LQKENI in the germline V gene. The ends were cut back, 3 bases at V and 0 bases at J, with 11 bases in the middle. CDR3 protein: CASSPMRGNQETQYF. CDR3 sequence (DNA): TGTGCCAGCTCACCTATGAGGGGAAACCAAGAGACCCAGTACTTC.

This clone was picked up a small number of times. The rearrangement joins TRBV19 to TRBJ1-4, with 12 nucleotides matching TRBD1. From germline, CDR1 is LNHDA and CDR2 SQIVND (reference sequence). The length of the CDR3 is 16 residues. J lost 8 bases, V lost 5 bases, and 9 bases had no gene match. CDR3 bases: TGTGCCAGTAGTGCCCCGGGACAGGGGGCTCGGGAAAAACTGTTTTTT. This encodes CASSAPGQGAREKLFF. The variable domain in full, with the rest retrieved from reference TRBV19 and TRBJ1-4, is DGGITQSPKYLFRKEGQNVTLSCEQNLNHDAMYWYRQDPGQGLRLIYYSQIVNDFQKGDIAEGYSVSREKKESFPLTVTSAQKNPTAFYLCASSAPGQGAREKLFFGSGTQLSVL.

The genes are TRBV9 and TRBJ1-2; D is undetermined. From germline, CDR1 is SGDLS and CDR2 YYNGEE. Trimming took off 5 bases at V and 6 bases at J, with 17 bases between the two ends. This CDR3 comprises 14 residues. The CDR3 DNA sequence: TGTGCCAGCAGTTCGAAACGCAACGACGATGGCTACACCTTC. It encodes CASSSKRNDDGYTF.

This clone was observed a handful of times. The J gene is TRBJ1-6, the V gene TRBV6-8, with a tentative D call TRBD1 (5 bases). Trimming left V 0 bases short and J 6 bases short, with 12 bases between. The CDR3 length is 16 residues. Germline V lookup: CDR1 MNHGY, CDR2 SAAAGT. The DNA of the CDR3 is TGTGCCAGCAGTTACTCGCCGGGGACGGCTAATTCACCCCTCCACTTT. It specifies CASSYSPGTANSPLHF.